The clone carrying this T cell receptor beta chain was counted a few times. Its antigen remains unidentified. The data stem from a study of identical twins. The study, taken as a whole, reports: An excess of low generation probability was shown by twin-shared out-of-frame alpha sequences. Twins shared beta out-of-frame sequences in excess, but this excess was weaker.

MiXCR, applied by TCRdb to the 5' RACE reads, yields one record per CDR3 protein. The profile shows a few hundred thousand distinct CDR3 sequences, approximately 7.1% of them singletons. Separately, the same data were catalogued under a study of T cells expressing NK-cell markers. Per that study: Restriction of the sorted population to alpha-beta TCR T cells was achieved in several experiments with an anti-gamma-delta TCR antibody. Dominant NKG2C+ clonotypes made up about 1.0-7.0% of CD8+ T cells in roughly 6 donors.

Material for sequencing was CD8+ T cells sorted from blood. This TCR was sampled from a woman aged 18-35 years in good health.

The CDR3 here is CASSQDPDRGSLYEQYF. The CDR3 DNA is TGTGCCAGCAGCCAAGATCCGGACAGGGGATCCCTCTACGAGCAGTACTTC. V usage is TRBV14 and J usage is TRBJ2-7; 9 bases map to TRBD1. This CDR3 contains 17 residues. CDR1 and CDR2 from the germline V gene are SGHDN and FVKESK. After removal of 0 bases from V and 3 bases from J, the junction contained 9 bases not matched to a gene.